What follows are 19 T cell receptor beta chains derived from one specimen sequenced in a study of blood T cell repertoires in COVID-19. The table came from immunoSEQ multiplex PCR; TCRdb's copy has only in-frame clones and leaves some out. Here the sample spans more than 110,000 clones, roughly four fifths being singletons. Sequencing input: peripheral blood. The receptor set was obtained from a woman of 80 years or more with acute or convalescent COVID-19.

The chain is built from TRBV7-6 and TRBJ1-4, with D possibly being TRBD1 (5 bases). Germline V CDR1 and CDR2: SGHVS, FNYEAQ. The CDR3 loop spans 15 amino acids. V lost 1 base and J lost 3, with 9 bases in between. The CDR3 DNA sequence: TGTGCCAGCAGCTTAGTTCCAGGGCCTAATGAAAAACTGTTTTTT. Translation gives CASSLVPGPNEKLFF.

This sequence joins TRBV2 and TRBJ2-5; TRBD1 matches at 11 bases. There are 14 residues in the CDR3. Per germline, CDR1 SNHLY and CDR2 FYNNEI. V trimming: 3 bases; J trimming: 6 bases; junction bases outside the gene matches: 3. CDR3 sequence: CASSDRTGGQTQYF. CDR3 sequence (DNA): TGTGCCAGCAGTGATAGGACAGGGGGCCAGACCCAGTACTTC.

This chain connects TRBV10-1 to TRBJ2-1; D remains unclear. V was trimmed by 2 bases and J by 4 bases, leaving 6 bases between them. The CDR3 sequence is 13 residues long. Germline V gene lookup returns CDR1 WNHNN and CDR2 SYGVQD (reference sequence). The CDR3 DNA reads TGCGCCAGCAGTGAGGGGCAGTACAATGAGCAGTTCTTC. It yields the protein CASSEGQYNEQFF.

The genes are TRBV4-1 and TRBJ2-3; 8 bases are shared with TRBD2. CDR1 is MGHRA and CDR2 is YSYEKL in the germline V gene. V dropped 0 bases and J dropped 0; count of bases not matched to a gene: 2. The CDR3 sequence is 16 residues long. This chain's CDR3 is CASSQDTGGSTDTQYF. The CDR3 nucleotides read TGCGCCAGCAGCCAAGACACGGGAGGGAGCACAGATACGCAGTATTTT.

V gene TRBV27 combines with J gene TRBJ2-2, with a weak D call TRBD1 (8 bases). The CDR3 extends over 15 amino acids. The germline V gene encodes CDR1 MNHEY and CDR2 SMNVEV (reference sequence). Trimming pared 5 bases from V and 5 bases from J, leaving 15 bases between. CDR3 nucleotides: TGTGCCAGCAGTACCATACAGGGGGGGACCGGGGAGCTGTTTTTT. The encoded protein is CASSTIQGGTGELFF.

This chain joins TRBV7-8 and TRBJ1-5, with a possible D match to TRBD1 (6 bases). The CDR3 is 16 residues long. Deletions cut 1 base from V and 2 bases from J, with 12 bases between. Germline V gene lookup returns CDR1 SGHVS and CDR2 FQNEAQ. For the CDR3, the DNA is TGTGCCAGCAGCTTAGTGGCGGGGGGGCGCAATCAGCCCCAGCATTTT. This codes for CASSLVAGGRNQPQHF.

The J gene is TRBJ2-4, the V gene TRBV30; D might be TRBD2 (6 bases). Germline V gene sequence: CDR1 GTSNPN, CDR2 SVGIG (reference sequence). The germline V and J ends were trimmed by 2 bases and 3 bases, with 17 bases remaining between them. The CDR3 has 16 amino acids. The CDR3 sequence is CAWSNPWTKGKNIQYF. CDR3 nucleotides: TGTGCCTGGAGTAACCCCTGGACTAAGGGCAAAAACATTCAGTACTTC.

V gene TRBV27 combines with J gene TRBJ1-4; TRBD1 agrees at 9 bases. The CDR3 length is 15 residues. Unmatched junction bases numbered 8, after V lost 5 bases and J lost 7 bases. From germline, CDR1 is MNHEY and CDR2 SMNVEV (reference sequence). CDR3 sequence reads: CASSADRGGTEKLFF. The CDR3 region has the DNA TGTGCCAGCAGTGCGGACAGGGGAGGAACTGAAAAACTGTTTTTT.

The chain employs TRBV6-5 and TRBJ2-7; 9 nucleotides agree with TRBD1. The V and J ends lost 1 base and 3 bases, in that order; junction bases with no gene match: 7. The CDR3 is made up of 16 amino acids. Looked up from germline, CDR1 is MNHEY and CDR2 is SVGAGI. The CDR3 spells CASSYYGTGLNYEQYF. CDR3 bases: TGTGCCAGCAGTTACTACGGGACAGGGCTGAACTACGAGCAGTACTTC.

The chain has TRBV12-3 or TRBV12-4 and TRBJ1-2; TRBD1 matches at 7 bases. J was trimmed by 8 bases and V by 4 bases; bases with no gene match: 7. The CDR3 extends over 13 amino acids. Written as DNA, the CDR3 is TGTGCCAGCAGTTCCGACAGGGCCAGGGGCTACACCTTC. This translates into CASSSDRARGYTF.

As regards this clone: Other DNA sequences in the sample encode the same CDR3. The chain couples TRBV7-9 to TRBJ2-3; the D gene is possibly TRBD1 (6 bases). Looked up from germline, CDR1 is SEHNR and CDR2 is FQNEAQ (reference sequence). V was shortened by 5 bases and J by 1 base, with 13 bases between the two germline ends. There are 15 residues in the CDR3. CDR3: CASSPPRTGTDTQYF. DNA of the CDR3: TGTGCCAGCAGCCCCCCGAGGACAGGCACAGATACGCAGTATTTT.

The V gene is TRBV19, the J gene TRBJ1-5; D is ambiguous. In germline, CDR1 is LNHDA, CDR2 SQIVND (reference sequence). V was pared by 5 bases and J by 9 bases, with 11 bases between. The CDR3 is made up of 12 amino acids. CDR3 in DNA: TGTGCCAGTAGTCCCACAGATCGGCCCCAGCATTTT. Encoded protein: CASSPTDRPQHF.

The chain joins TRBV5-4 to TRBJ2-7; 11 bases are shared with TRBD2. After removal of 0 bases from V and 8 bases from J, the junction contained 7 bases not matched to a gene. CDR1 is SGHNT and CDR2 is YYREEE in the germline V gene (reference sequence). The CDR3 extends over 15 amino acids. CDR3 sequence reads: CASSLAGSSGGKQYF. DNA of the CDR3: TGTGCCAGCAGCTTGGCCGGGTCTAGCGGGGGGAAGCAGTACTTC.

DNA of the CDR3: TGTGCCAGCAGTGACCCCCGGGAAGGAGATACGCAGTATTTT. Amino acid sequence: CASSDPREGDTQYF. The chain joins TRBV2 to TRBJ2-3; a weak D match, TRBD2 (5 bases). The CDR3 is made up of 14 amino acids. Germline V gene lookup returns CDR1 SNHLY and CDR2 FYNNEI. V lost 3 bases, J lost 5 bases, and 12 bases lay in between. Supplemented by reference TRBV2 and TRBJ2-3, the full variable domain reads EPEVTQTPSHQVTQMGQEVILRCVPISNHLYFYWYRQILGQKVEFLVSFYNNEISEKSEIFDDQFSVERPDGSNFTLKIRSTKLEDSAMYFCASSDPREGDTQYFGPGTRLTVL.

The chain links TRBV11-2 to TRBJ1-1, with a tentative D call TRBD1 (6 bases). The ends were cut back, 5 bases at V and 1 base at J, with 23 bases in the middle. CDR1 and CDR2 (germline): SGHAT, FQNNGV. This CDR3 spans 18 amino acids. The CDR3 sequence is CASSPRAGGRVGNTEAFF. For the CDR3, the DNA is TGTGCCAGCAGCCCTAGGGCCGGGGGGCGTGTGGGGAACACTGAAGCTTTCTTT.

The chain couples TRBV2 to TRBJ2-3, with D possibly TRBD2 on 6 matching bases. CDR1 and CDR2 from the germline V gene are SNHLY and FYNNEI. CDR3 length: 14 amino acids. The V and J ends lost 5 bases and 5 bases respectively, with 14 bases between them. CDR3 residues: CASSQTSREDTQYF. The CDR3 DNA follows: TGTGCCAGCAGTCAAACTAGCAGAGAAGATACGCAGTATTTT.

The rearrangement joins TRBV5-1 to TRBJ1-2; tentatively, D is TRBD1 (6 bases). In germline, CDR1 is SGHRS, CDR2 YFSETQ. This CDR3 region has 15 residues. V lost 0 bases and J 5 bases, leaving 14 bases between the germline ends. For the CDR3, the DNA is TGCGCCAGCAGCTTGGCCGTTGGGGGCGAGTATGGCTACACCTTC. Protein: CASSLAVGGEYGYTF.

The chain recombines TRBV6-2 or TRBV6-3 with TRBJ1-5; 8 nucleotides agree with TRBD1. The V and J ends lost 4 bases and 2 bases, in that order; junction bases with no gene match: 10. Germline CDR1 MNHEY, CDR2 SVGEGT. The CDR3 extends over 17 amino acids. The DNA for the CDR3 is TGTGCCAGCAGTTTCCCCTGGACAGGGAGGCGCAATCAGCCCCAGCATTTT. This sequence encodes CASSFPWTGRRNQPQHF.

CDR3 sequence reads: CASASGSKSYEQYF. In DNA form, the CDR3 reads TGTGCCAGCGCAAGCGGGAGTAAATCCTACGAGCAGTACTTC. V gene TRBV28 combines with J gene TRBJ2-7; TRBD2 aligns across 8 bases. The germline gives CDR1 MDHEN, CDR2 SYDVKM. V lost 8 bases to trimming and J lost 1 base; unmatched junction nucleotides: 7. This CDR3 has 14 amino acids.